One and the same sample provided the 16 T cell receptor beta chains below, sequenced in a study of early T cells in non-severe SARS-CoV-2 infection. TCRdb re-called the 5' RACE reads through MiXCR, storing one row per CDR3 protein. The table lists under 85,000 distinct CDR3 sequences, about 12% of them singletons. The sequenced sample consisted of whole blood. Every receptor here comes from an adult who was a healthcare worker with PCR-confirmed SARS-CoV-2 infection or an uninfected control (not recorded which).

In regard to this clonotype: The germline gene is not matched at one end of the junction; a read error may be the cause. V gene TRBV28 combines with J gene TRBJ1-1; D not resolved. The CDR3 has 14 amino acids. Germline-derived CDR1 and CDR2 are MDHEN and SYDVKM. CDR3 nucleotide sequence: TGTGCCAGCAGTTTGGATACGGTTAACACTGTAGCTTTCTTT. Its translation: CASSLDTVNTVAFF. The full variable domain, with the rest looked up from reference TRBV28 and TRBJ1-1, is DVKVTQSSRYLVKRTGEKVFLECVQDMDHENMFWYRQDPGLGLRLIYFSYDVKMKEKGDIPEGYSVSREKKERFSLILESASTNQTSMYLCASSLDTVNTVAFFGQGTRLTVV.

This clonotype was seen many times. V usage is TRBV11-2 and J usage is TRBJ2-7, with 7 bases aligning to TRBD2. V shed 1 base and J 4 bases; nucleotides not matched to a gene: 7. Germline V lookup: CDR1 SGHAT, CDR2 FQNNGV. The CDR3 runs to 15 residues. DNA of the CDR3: TGTGCCAGCAGCTTAGGCTGGGCTAGCGGTTACGAGCAGTACTTC. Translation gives CASSLGWASGYEQYF.

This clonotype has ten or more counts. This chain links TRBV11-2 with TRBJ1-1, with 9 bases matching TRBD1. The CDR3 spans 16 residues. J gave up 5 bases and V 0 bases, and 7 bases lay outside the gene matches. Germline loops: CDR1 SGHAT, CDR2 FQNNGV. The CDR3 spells CASSLERAQGATEAFF. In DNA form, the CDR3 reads TGTGCCAGCAGCTTAGAGAGGGCACAGGGGGCAACTGAAGCTTTCTTT. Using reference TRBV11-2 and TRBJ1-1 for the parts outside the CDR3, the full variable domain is EAGVAQSPRYKIIEKRQSVAFWCNPISGHATLYWYQQILGQGPKLLIQFQNNGVVDDSQLPKDRFSAERLKGVDSTLKIQPAKLEDSAVYLCASSLERAQGATEAFFGQGTRLTVV.

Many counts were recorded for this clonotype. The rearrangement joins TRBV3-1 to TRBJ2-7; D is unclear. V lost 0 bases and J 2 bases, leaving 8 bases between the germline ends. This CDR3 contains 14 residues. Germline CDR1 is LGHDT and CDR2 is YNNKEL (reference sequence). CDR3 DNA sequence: TGTGCCAGCAGCCAAGATCCAACTCCCTACGAGCAGTACTTC. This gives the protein CASSQDPTPYEQYF.

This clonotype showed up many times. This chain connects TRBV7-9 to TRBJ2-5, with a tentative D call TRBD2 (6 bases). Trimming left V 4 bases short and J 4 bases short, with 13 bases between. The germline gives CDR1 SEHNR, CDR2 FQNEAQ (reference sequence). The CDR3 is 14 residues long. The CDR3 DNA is TGTGCCAGCAGCTCCTCGGGAGAGAGAGAGACCCAGTACTTC. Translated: CASSSSGERETQYF.

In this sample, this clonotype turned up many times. The CDR3 region is CASSPLRPNSPLHF. Written as DNA, the CDR3 is TGTGCCAGCTCACCACTTAGACCCAATTCACCCCTCCACTTT. This rearrangement joins TRBV18 to TRBJ1-6; D ambiguous. With 1 base removed from V and 7 bases from J, the gap between germline ends came to 8 bases. CDR1 KGHSH and CDR2 LQKENI come from the germline V gene. This CDR3 has 14 amino acids.

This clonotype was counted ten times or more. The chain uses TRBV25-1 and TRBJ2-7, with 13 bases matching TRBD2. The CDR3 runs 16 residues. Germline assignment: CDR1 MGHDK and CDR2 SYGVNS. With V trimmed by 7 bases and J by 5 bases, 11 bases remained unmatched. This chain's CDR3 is CASKVPGLAGKDEQYF. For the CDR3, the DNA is TGTGCCAGCAAGGTGCCGGGACTAGCGGGGAAGGACGAGCAGTACTTC.

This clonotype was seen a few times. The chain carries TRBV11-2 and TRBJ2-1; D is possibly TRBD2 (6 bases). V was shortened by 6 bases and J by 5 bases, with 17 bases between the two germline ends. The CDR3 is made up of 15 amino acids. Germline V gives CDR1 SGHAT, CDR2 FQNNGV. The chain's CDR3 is CASRYAGRGNNEQFF. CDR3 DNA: TGTGCCAGCAGATATGCAGGACGGGGGAACAATGAGCAGTTCTTC.

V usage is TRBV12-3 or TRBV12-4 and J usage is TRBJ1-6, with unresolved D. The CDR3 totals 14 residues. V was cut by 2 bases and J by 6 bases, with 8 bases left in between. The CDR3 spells CASSLTQINSPLHF. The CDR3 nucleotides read TGTGCCAGCAGTTTAACCCAGATTAATTCACCCCTCCACTTT.

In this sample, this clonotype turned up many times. For the CDR3, the DNA is TGTGCCAGCAGCCAAGACAGGGCGTACAATGAGCAGTTCTTC. Protein product: CASSQDRAYNEQFF. The gene calls are TRBV6-5 and TRBJ2-1; 7 bases align to TRBD1. After removal of 6 bases from V and 4 bases from J, the junction contained 6 bases not matched to a gene. CDR1 is MNHEY, CDR2 SVGAGI, per germline. The CDR3 extends over 14 amino acids.

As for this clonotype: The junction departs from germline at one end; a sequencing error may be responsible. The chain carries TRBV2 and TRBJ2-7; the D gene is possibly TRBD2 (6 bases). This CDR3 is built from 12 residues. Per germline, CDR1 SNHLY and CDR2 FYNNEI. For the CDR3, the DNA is TGTGCCAGCAGCACTAGCTCCCACGAGCAGTACTTC. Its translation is CASSTSSHEQYF.

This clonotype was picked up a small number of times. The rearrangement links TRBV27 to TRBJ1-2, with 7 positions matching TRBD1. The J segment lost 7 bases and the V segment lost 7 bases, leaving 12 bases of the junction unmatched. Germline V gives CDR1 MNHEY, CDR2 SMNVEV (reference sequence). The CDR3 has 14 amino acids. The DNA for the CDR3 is TGTGCCAGCAAATTCGCCAGGGACAGCATTGGCTACACCTTC. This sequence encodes CASKFARDSIGYTF.

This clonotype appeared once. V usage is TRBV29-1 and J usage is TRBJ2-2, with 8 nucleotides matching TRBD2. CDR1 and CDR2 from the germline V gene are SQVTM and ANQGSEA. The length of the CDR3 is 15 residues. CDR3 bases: TGCGGGGTGTTGGTAGCGGGAAATCCCACCGGGGAGCTGTTTTTT. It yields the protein CGVLVAGNPTGELFF.

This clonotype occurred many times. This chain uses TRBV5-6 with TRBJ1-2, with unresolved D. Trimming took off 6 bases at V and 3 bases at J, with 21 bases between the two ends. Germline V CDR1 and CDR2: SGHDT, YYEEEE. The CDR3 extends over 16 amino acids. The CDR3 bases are TGTGCCAGCACCCAAATCGGGGTTGGATATGACTATGGCTACACCTTC. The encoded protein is CASTQIGVGYDYGYTF.

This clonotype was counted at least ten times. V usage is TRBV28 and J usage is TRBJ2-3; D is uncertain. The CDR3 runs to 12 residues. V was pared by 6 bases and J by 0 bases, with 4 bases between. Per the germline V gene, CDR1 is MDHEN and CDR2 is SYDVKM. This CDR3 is CASSRSTDTQYF. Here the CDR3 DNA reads TGTGCCAGCAGCCGGAGCACAGATACGCAGTATTTT.

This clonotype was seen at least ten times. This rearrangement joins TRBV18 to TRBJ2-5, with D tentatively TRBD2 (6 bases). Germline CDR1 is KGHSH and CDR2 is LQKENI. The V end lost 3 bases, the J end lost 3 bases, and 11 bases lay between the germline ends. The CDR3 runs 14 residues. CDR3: CASSPSSGEETQYF. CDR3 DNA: TGTGCCAGCTCACCCTCCTCGGGAGAAGAGACCCAGTACTTC.